This T cell receptor beta chain was recorded in a study of identifying expanded T cells in peripheral blood (dated by TCRdb to 2018 to 2020). General notes on the study: Four technical replicates, made by sequencing separate aliquots from the same pool of genomic DNA, were compared pairwise. Beyond this particular receptor, the publication reports: Both the number of clones called differentially abundant and the false-positive rate were significantly reduced by the beta-binomial model across all healthy-donor time intervals. For all healthy donors, the variance in clone template counts between approximately 2-week samples rose significantly as total template count increased. About 1.1 differentially abundant clones were flagged by the binomial model between technical replicates, whereas about 17 and 20 were flagged over around two weeks and four weeks, respectively. It was expected by the authors that biological variance in healthy repertoires might increase further over much longer intervals, such as months to years.

Of note for this clone: Which antigen it targets is not known. Base quality data are lacking; no much larger clone is found one base away.

The immunoSEQ Assay, which relies on bias-controlled multiplex PCR amplification of genomic DNA, was used to profile TCRbeta CDR3 regions. The authors processed their data as follows. The absolute abundance of each unique TCRbeta CDR3 region was quantified after sequences were collapsed and filtered. Differential abundance was tested with two models: a binomial (Fisher-equivalent) model and a beta-binomial model that adds time-dependent variance fitted from healthy donors. Clones with fewer than 5 combined templates were removed, and a clone was called differentially abundant if the clone's Benjamini-Hochberg FDR was below 0.01. Beta-binomial variance was modeled as a function of total template count across the two samples using the form v = (b*log(k)+a)^2. What TCRdb holds here is the immuneACCESS table cut down to in-frame rearrangements. Part of the clones is not present; checked against another copy, under half of the missing clones reflect an unresolved V gene, and the others are unexplained. For V, J and clone size, that table is used; D and trimming come from the DNA. The sample table contains around 81,000 clones; only one count was recorded for roughly 84% of them. The ten largest clones add up to roughly 4.4% of the sample.

Deletion took 5 bases off V and 1 base off J, with a span of 16 bases between the germline ends. Taken from the germline V gene, the CDR1 and CDR2 loops are SGHNT and YENEEA. From cysteine to phenylalanine, the CDR3 is 16 amino acids long. Of all the DNA, just the CDR3 is kept, 48 bases in frame from base 1. No immune events, such as infections, were documented for the healthy donors during the collection period. Healthy-donor blood repertoires served as a training cohort to calibrate time-dependent variance in a beta-binomial model of T-cell clone differential abundance. The training cohort comprised approximately 10 healthy donors, 3 female and 7 male. The donors were between roughly 25 and 64 years old, with an average age of about 40 years. Whole blood, obtained from a commercial supplier, was collected from each healthy donor at three time points spaced roughly 2 weeks apart. Genomic DNA was extracted from unsorted whole blood for immunosequencing.

Specimen: blood. The source of this sequence is a person aged 18 to 75 in good health. The chain joins TRBV11-3 to TRBJ2-3, with no confidently assigned D gene. The encoded CDR3 is CASSRQPSVGTDTQYF. The nucleotide sequence is given as TGTGCCAGCAGCCGCCAACCGAGCGTCGGCACAGATACGCAGTATTTT.